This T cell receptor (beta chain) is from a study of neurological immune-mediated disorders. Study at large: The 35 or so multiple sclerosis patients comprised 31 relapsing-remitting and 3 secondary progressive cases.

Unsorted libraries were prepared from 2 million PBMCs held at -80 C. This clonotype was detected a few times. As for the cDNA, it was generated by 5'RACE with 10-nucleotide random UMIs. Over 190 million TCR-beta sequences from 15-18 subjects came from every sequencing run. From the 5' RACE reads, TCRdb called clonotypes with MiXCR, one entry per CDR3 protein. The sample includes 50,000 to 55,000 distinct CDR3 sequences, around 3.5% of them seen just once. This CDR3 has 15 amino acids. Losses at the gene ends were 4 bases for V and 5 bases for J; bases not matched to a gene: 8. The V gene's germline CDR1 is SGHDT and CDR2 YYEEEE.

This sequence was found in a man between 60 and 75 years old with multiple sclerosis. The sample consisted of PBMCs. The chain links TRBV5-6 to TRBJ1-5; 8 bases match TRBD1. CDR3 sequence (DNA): TGTGCCAGCAGCCCTGGACAGGGTAGGGATCAGCCCCAGCATTTT. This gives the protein CASSPGQGRDQPQHF.